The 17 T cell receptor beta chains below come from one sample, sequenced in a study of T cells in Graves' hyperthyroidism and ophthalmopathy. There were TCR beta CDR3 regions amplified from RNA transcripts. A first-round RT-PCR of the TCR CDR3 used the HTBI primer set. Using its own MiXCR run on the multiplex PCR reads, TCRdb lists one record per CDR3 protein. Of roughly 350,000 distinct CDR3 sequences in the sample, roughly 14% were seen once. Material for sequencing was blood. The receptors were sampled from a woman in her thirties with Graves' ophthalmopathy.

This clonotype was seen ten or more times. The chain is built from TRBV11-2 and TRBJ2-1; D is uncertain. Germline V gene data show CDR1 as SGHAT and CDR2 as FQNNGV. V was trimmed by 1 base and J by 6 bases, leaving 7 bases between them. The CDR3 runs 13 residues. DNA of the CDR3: TGTGCCAGCAGCTTAGGGACGGTCAATGAGCAGTTCTTC. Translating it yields CASSLGTVNEQFF. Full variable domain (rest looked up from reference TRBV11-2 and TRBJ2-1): EAGVAQSPRYKIIEKRQSVAFWCNPISGHATLYWYQQILGQGPKLLIQFQNNGVVDDSQLPKDRFSAERLKGVDSTLKIQPAKLEDSAVYLCASSLGTVNEQFFGPGTRLTVL.

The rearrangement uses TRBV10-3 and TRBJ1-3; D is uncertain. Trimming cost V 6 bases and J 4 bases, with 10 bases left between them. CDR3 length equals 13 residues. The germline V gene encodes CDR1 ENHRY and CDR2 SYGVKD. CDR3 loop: CAIRDVGGNTIYF. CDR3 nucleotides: TGTGCCATCAGGGACGTAGGGGGAAACACCATATATTTT.

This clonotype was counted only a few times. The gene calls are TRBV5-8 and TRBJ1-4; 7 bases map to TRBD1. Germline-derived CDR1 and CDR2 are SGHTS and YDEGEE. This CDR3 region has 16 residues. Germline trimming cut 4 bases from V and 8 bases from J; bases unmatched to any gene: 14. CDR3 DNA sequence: TGTGCCAGCAGCCCTGGGACAGCCGATGATGGGGAAAAACTGTTTTTT. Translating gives CASSPGTADDGEKLFF.

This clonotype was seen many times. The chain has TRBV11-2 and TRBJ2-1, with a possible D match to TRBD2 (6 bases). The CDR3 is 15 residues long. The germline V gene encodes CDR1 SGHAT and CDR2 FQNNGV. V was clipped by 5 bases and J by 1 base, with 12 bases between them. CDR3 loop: CASSRLGGSYNEQFF. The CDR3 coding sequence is TGTGCCAGCAGCCGCCTCGGGGGATCCTACAATGAGCAGTTCTTC. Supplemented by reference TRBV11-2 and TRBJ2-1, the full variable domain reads EAGVAQSPRYKIIEKRQSVAFWCNPISGHATLYWYQQILGQGPKLLIQFQNNGVVDDSQLPKDRFSAERLKGVDSTLKIQPAKLEDSAVYLCASSRLGGSYNEQFFGPGTRLTVL.

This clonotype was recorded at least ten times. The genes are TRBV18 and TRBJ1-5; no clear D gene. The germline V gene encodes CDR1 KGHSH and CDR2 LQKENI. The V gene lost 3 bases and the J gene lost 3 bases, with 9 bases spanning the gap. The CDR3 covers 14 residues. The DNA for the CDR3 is TGTGCCAGCTCACCTGGGGTAAACAATCAGCCCCAGCATTTT. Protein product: CASSPGVNNQPQHF.

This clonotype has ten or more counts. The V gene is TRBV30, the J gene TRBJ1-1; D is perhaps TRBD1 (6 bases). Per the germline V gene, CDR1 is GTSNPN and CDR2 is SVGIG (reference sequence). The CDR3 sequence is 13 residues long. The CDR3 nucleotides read TGTGCACACGAACAGGGTCTGAACACTGAAGCTTTCTTT. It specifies CAHEQGLNTEAFF.

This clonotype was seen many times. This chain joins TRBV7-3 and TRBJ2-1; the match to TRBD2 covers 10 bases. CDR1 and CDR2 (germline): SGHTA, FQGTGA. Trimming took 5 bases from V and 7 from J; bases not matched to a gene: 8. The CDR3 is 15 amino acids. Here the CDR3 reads CASSISGGDLNEQFF. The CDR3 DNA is TGTGCCAGCAGCATAAGCGGGGGGGATTTGAATGAGCAGTTCTTC.

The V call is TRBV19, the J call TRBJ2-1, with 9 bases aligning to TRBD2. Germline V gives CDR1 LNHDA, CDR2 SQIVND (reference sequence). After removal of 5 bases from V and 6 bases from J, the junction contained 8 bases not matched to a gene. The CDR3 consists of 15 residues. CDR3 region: CASSSKRGDCNEQFF. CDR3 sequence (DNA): TGTGCCAGTAGTTCCAAGCGGGGGGACTGCAATGAGCAGTTCTTC.

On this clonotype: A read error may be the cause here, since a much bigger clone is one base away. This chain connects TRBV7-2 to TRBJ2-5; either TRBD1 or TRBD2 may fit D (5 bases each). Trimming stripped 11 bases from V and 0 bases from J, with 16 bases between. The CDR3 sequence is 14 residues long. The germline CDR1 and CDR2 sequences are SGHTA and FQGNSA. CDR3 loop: CASAPGPHQETQYF. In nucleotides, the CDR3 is TGTGCCTCTGCCCCGGGGCCACACCAAGAGACCCAGTACTTC.

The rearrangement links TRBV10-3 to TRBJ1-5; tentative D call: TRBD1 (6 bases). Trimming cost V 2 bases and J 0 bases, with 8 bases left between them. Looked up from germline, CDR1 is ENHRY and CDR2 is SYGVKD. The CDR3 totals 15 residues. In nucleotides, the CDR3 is TGTGCCATCAGTGAGGGGACATATAGCAATCAGCCCCAGCATTTT. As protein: CAISEGTYSNQPQHF.

CDR3: CATSRDRGLGGSYEQYF. DNA of the CDR3: TGTGCCACCAGCAGAGATCGGGGGTTAGGGGGATCGTACGAGCAGTACTTC. The chain links TRBV15 to TRBJ2-7; D possibly uses TRBD1 or TRBD2 (6 bases each). The CDR3 extends over 17 amino acids. Germline loops: CDR1 LNHNV, CDR2 YYDKDF (reference sequence). V was clipped by 0 bases and J by 4 bases, with 19 bases between them.

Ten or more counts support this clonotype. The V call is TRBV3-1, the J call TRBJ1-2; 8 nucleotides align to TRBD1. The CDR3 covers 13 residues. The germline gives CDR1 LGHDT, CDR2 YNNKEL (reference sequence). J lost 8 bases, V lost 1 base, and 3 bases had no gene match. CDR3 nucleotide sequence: TGTGCCAGCAGCCAAGGACAGGGGATAGGCTACACCTTC. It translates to CASSQGQGIGYTF.

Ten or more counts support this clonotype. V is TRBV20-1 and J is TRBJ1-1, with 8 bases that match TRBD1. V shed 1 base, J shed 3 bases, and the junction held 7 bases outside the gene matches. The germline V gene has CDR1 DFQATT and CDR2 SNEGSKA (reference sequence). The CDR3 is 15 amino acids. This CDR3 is CSARGTGKAYTEAFF. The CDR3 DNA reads TGCAGTGCTAGAGGGACAGGGAAAGCGTACACTGAAGCTTTCTTT.

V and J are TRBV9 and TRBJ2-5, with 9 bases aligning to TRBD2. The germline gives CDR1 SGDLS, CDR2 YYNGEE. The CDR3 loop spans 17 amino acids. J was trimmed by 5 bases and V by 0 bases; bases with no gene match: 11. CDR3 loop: CASSVAPSGGPAETQYF. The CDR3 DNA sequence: TGTGCCAGCAGCGTAGCCCCCAGCGGGGGGCCGGCGGAGACCCAGTACTTC.

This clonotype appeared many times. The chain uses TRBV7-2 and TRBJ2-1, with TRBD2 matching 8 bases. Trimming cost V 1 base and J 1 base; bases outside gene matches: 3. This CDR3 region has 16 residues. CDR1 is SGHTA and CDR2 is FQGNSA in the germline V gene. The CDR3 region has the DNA TGTGCCAGCAGCTTAGGGCCGGGGGGGTCCTACAATGAGCAGTTCTTC. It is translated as CASSLGPGGSYNEQFF. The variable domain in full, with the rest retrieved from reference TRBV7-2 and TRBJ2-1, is GAGVSQSPSNKVTEKGKDVELRCDPISGHTALYWYRQSLGQGLEFLIYFQGNSAPDKSGLPSDRFSAERTGGSVSTLTIQRTQQEDSAVYLCASSLGPGGSYNEQFFGPGTRLTVL.

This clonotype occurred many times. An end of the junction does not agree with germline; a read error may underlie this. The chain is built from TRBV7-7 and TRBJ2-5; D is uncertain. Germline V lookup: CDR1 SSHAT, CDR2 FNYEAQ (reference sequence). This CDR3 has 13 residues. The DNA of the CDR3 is TGTGCTAGCAGCTTACCAGGATCCGAGACCCAGTACTTC. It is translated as CASSLPGSETQYF.

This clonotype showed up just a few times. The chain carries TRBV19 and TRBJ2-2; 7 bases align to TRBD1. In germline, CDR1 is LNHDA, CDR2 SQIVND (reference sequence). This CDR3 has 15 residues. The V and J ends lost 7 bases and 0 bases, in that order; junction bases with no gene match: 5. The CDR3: CASNYRGANTGELFF. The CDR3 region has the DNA TGTGCCAGTAACTACAGGGGCGCGAACACCGGGGAGCTGTTTTTT.